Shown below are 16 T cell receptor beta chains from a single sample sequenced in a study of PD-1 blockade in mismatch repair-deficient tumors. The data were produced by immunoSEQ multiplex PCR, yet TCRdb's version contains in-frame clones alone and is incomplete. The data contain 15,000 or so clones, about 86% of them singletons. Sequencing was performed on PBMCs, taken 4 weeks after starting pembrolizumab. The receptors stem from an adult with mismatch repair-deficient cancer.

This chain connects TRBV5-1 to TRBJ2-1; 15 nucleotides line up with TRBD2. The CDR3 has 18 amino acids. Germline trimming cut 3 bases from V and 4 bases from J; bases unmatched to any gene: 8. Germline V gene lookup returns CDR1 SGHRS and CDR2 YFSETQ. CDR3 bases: TGCGCCAGCAGCTGGACTAGCGGGGGGGGTTTGGGGTACAATGAGCAGTTCTTC. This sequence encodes CASSWTSGGGLGYNEQFF.

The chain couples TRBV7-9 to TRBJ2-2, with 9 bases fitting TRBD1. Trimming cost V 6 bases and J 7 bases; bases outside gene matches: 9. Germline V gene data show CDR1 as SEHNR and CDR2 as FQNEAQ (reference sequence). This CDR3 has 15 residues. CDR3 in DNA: TGTGCCAGCAGTCGAGGACAGGGGATCGGCGGGGAGCTGTTTTTT. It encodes CASSRGQGIGGELFF. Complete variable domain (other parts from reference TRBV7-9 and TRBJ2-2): DTGVSQNPRHKITKRGQNVTFRCDPISEHNRLYWYRQTLGQGPEFLTYFQNEAQLEKSRLLSDRFSAERPKGSFSTLEIQRTEQGDSAMYLCASSRGQGIGGELFFGEGSRLTVL.

The CDR3 nucleotides read TGTGCCAGCAGCTCGTACCAGGCGGGAGCCAAATGGTACGAGCAGTACTTC. Its translation is CASSSYQAGAKWYEQYF. This sequence joins TRBV11-2 and TRBJ2-7, with TRBD2 identical over 7 bases. Germline CDR1 reads SGHAT; CDR2 reads FQNNGV. V was clipped by 4 bases and J by 4 bases; unmatched bases: 16. CDR3 size: 17 residues.

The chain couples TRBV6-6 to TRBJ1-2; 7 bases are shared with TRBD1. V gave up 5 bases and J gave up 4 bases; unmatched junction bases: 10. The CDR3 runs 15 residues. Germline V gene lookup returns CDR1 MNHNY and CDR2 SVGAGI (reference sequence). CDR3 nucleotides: TGTGCCAGCAGTGGACACAGGGGACTGGTCTATGGCTACACCTTC. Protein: CASSGHRGLVYGYTF.

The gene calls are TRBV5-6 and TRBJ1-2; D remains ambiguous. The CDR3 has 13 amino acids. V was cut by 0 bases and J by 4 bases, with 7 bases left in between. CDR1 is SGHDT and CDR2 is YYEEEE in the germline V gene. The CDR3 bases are TGTGCCAGCAGCTTGGCCCTCAGCTATGGCTACACCTTC. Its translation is CASSLALSYGYTF.

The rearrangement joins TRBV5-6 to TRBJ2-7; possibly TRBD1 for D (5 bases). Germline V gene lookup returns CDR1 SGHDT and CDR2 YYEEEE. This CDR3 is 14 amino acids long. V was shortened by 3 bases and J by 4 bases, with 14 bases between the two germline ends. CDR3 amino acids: CASSSALRVYEQYF. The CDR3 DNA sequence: TGTGCCAGCAGCTCCGCTCTCAGGGTTTACGAGCAGTACTTC.

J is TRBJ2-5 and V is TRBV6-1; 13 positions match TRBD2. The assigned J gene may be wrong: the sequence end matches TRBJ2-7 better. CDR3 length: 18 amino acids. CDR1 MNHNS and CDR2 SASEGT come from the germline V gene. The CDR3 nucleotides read TGTGCCAGCAGTGCCCGGGACGGAAGGACTAGCGGGAGCTACGAGCAGTACTTC. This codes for CASSARDGRTSGSYEQYF.

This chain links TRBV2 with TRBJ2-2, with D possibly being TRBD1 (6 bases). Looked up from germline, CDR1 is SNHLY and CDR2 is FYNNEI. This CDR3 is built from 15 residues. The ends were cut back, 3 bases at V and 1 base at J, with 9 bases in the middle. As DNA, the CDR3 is TGTGCCAGCAGTGATTCGGGACAGAACACCGGGGAGCTGTTTTTT. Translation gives CASSDSGQNTGELFF.

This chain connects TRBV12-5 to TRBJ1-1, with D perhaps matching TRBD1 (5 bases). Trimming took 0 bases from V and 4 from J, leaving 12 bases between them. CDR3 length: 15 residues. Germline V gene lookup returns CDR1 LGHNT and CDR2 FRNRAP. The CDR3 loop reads CASGLVKGLGTEAFF. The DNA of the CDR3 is TGTGCTAGTGGTTTGGTAAAGGGGTTGGGCACTGAAGCTTTCTTT.

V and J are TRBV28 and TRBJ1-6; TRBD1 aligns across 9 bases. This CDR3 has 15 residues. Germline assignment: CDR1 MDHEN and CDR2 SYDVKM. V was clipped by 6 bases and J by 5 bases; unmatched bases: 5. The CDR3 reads CASSKDRGNNSPLHF. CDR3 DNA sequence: TGTGCCAGCAGCAAGGACAGGGGTAATAATTCACCCCTCCACTTT.

CDR3 residues: CASSGGTGQNYGYTF. For the CDR3, the DNA is TGTGCCAGCAGCGGAGGGACAGGACAGAACTATGGCTACACCTTC. The chain combines TRBV9 with TRBJ1-2; the match to TRBD1 covers 8 bases. Germline V lookup: CDR1 SGDLS, CDR2 YYNGEE. V lost 3 bases, J lost 2 bases, and 6 bases stayed unmatched. This CDR3 comprises 15 residues.

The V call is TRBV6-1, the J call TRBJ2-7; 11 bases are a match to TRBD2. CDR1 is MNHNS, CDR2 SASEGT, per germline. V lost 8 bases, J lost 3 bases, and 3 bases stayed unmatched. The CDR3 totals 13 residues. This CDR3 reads CASVGTSGYEQYF. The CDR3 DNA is TGTGCCAGCGTAGGGACTAGCGGCTACGAGCAGTACTTC.

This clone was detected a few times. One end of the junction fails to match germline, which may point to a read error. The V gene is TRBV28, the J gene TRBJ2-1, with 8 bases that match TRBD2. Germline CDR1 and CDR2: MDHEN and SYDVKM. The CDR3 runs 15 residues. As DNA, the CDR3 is TGTGCCAGCAGTGTAACAAGCGGGAGCCTCATCCCGGGGATCTTC. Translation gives CASSVTSGSLIPGIF.

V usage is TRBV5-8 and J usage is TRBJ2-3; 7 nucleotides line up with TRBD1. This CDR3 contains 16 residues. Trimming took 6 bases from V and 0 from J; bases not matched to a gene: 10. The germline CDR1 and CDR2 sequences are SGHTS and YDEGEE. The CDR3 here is CASISRGLLSTDTQYF. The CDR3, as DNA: TGTGCCAGCATCTCGAGGGGGCTCCTAAGCACAGATACGCAGTATTTT.

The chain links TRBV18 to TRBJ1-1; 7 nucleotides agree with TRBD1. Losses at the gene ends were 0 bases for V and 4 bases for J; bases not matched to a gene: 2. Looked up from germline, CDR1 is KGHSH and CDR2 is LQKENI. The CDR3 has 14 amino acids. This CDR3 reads CASSPPPGGTEAFF. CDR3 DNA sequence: TGTGCCAGCTCACCACCTCCAGGGGGCACTGAAGCTTTCTTT.

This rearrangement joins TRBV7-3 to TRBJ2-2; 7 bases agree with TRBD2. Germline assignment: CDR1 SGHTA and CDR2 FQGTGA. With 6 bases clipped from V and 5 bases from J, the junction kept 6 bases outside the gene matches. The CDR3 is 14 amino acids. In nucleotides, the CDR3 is TGTGCCAGCAGTCCCACGGGAGGAACCGGGGAGCTGTTTTTT. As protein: CASSPTGGTGELFF. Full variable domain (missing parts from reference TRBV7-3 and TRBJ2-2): GAGVSQTPSNKVTEKGKYVELRCDPISGHTALYWYRQSLGQGPEFLIYFQGTGAADDSGLPNDRFFAVRPEGSVSTLKIQRTERGDSAVYLCASSPTGGTGELFFGEGSRLTVL.